This paragraph covers one TCR beta chain sequence. The data belong to a study of blood T cell repertoires in COVID-19. Across the whole study: Nucleic acid was either cDNA or gDNA, and it came from T cells, B-cell-depleted T cells, or PBMCs.

V shed 11 bases, J shed 9 bases, and the junction held 15 bases outside the gene matches. Germline loops: CDR1 ENHRY, CDR2 SYGVKD. The CDR3 spans 14 residues. As processed by the authors: Reference gene primers were amplified, and this amplification served to estimate nucleated cell counts. The data were produced by immunoSEQ multiplex PCR, yet TCRdb's version contains in-frame clones alone and is incomplete. V and J calls and clone size are given by that table; D and trimming were obtained from the DNA. The sample lists about 69,000 clones, around 86% occurring once. The chain uses TRBV10-3 and TRBJ2-1; 8 bases line up with TRBD2. Sample: peripheral blood. The TCR sequence derives from a man older than 75 with acute or convalescent COVID-19. CDR3: CAASTGGPGVEQFF. CDR3 bases: TGTGCCGCCTCCACGGGAGGGCCAGGGGTTGAGCAGTTCTTC.